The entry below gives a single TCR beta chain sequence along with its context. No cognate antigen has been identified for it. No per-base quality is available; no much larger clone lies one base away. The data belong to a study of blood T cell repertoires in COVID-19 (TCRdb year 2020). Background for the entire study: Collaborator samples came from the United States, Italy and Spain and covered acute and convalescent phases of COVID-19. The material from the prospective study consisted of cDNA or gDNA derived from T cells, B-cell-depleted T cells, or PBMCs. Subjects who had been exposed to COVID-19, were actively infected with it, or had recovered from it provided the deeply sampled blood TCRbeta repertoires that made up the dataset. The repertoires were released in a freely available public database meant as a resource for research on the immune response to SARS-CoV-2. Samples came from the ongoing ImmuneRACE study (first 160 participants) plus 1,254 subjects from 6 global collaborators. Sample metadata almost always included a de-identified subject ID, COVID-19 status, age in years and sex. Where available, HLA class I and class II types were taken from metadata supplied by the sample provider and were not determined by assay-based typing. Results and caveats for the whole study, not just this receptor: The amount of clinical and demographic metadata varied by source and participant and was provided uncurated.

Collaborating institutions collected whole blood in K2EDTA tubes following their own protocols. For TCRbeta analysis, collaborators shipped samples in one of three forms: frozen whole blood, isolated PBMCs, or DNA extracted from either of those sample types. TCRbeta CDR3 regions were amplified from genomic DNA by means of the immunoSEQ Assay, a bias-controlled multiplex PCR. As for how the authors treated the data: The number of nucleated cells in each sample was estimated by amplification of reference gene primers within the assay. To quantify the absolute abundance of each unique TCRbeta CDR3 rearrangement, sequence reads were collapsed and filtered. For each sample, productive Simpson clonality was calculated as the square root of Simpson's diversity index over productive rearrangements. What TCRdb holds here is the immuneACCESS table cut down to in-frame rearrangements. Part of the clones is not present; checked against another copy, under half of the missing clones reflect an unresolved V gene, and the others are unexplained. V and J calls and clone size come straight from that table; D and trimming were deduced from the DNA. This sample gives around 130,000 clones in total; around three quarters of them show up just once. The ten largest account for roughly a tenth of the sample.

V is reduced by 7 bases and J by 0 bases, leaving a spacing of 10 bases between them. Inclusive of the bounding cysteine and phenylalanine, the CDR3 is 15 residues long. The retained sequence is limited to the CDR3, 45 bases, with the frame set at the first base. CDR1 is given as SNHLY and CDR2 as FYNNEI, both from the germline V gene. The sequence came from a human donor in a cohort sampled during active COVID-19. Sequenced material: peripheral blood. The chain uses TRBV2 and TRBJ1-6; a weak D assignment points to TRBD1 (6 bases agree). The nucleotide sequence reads TGTGCCAGCAAGGGGACAAGCTCCTATAATTCACCCCTCCACTTT. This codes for CASKGTSSYNSPLHF.